The rows below give T cell receptor beta chains drawn from one sample of a study of shared clonotypes between healthy human individuals. The protocol was immunoSEQ multiplex PCR, while the TCRdb copy is restricted to in-frame clones and leaves out a portion. The repertoire holds some 2,000,000 clones, with less than 95% as singletons. Sequenced input: naive CD8+ T cells sorted from blood. The receptor source for this set is a young man in good health. CDR3s include the opening cysteine and the closing phenylalanine or tryptophan. The D gene is left open where the match is weak. Only some rows state a clone size, as once, few, many or a class for expanded clones.

CDR3	DNA	V	J	size	D
CSVLGTNTGELFF	TGCAGCGTCCTCGGGACAAACACCGGGGAGCTGTTTTTT	TRBV29-1	TRBJ2-2	.	.
CASSLFPPDIGYQETQYF	TGTGCCAGCAGTTTATTCCCCCCGGACATCGGGTACCAAGAGACCCAGTACTTC	TRBV27	TRBJ2-5	.	.
CASSFLTNTGELFF	TGTGCCAGCAGTTTTCTTACGAACACCGGGGAGCTGTTTTTT	TRBV27	TRBJ2-2	.	.
CASSLDGDVQYF	TGCGCCAGCAGCCTAGACGGCGACGTGCAGTACTTC	TRBV4-3	TRBJ2-7	.	.
CASQETGELFF	TGTGCCAGCCAGGAAACCGGGGAGCTGTTTTTT	TRBV28	TRBJ2-2	.	.
CASSAGGPSYEQYF	TGTGCCAGCAGCGCCGGGGGGCCCTCCTACGAGCAGTACTTC	TRBV9	TRBJ2-7	.	.
CASSDRLDEQYF	TGTGCCAGCAGCGACCGGCTCGACGAGCAGTACTTC	TRBV11-2	TRBJ2-7	.	.
CASSQDFRPDSYEQYF	TGCGCCAGCAGCCAAGATTTCAGGCCCGACTCCTACGAGCAGTACTTC	TRBV4-3	TRBJ2-7	.	.
CASSLDHNEDTQYF	TGTGCCAGCAGTTTAGACCATAATGAAGATACGCAGTATTTT	TRBV27	TRBJ2-3	.	.
CASGLGPVGNTIYF	TGTGCTAGTGGTTTGGGCCCGGTTGGAAACACCATATATTTT	TRBV12-5	TRBJ1-3	.	.
CASSSGLASYEQYF	TGTGCCAGCAGCTCGGGACTAGCGTCCTACGAGCAGTACTTC	TRBV5-6	TRBJ2-7	.	TRBD2
CATSRGTSGNTIYF	TGTGCCACCAGCAGAGGGACGTCTGGAAACACCATATATTTT	TRBV15	TRBJ1-3	.	.
CASSRDSLANSPLHF	TGTGCCAGCTCCCGGGACAGCCTAGCGAATTCACCCCTCCACTTT	TRBV2	TRBJ1-6	.	TRBD1
CASSFTGSEAGNTIYF	TGTGCCAGCAGCTTCACAGGGTCAGAGGCTGGAAACACCATATATTTT	TRBV27	TRBJ1-3	.	.
CASSLGGRTGELFF	TGTGCCAGCAGCTTGGGAGGGCGTACCGGGGAGCTGTTTTTT	TRBV5-5	TRBJ2-2	once	.
CASSRTYVGEETQYF	TGTGCCAGCAGCCGCACCTACGTCGGAGAAGAGACCCAGTACTTC	TRBV7-9	TRBJ2-5	.	.
CASSSSDRAIPTGELFF	TGTGCCAGCAGCTCCTCCGACAGGGCGATACCCACCGGGGAGCTGTTTTTT	TRBV7-9	TRBJ2-2	.	TRBD1
CASSVDGSYEQYF	TGTGCCAGCAGCGTAGATGGGTCCTACGAGCAGTACTTC	TRBV9	TRBJ2-7	.	.
CASTQMAGAFYEQYF	TGTGCCAGCACTCAAATGGCGGGGGCCTTCTACGAGCAGTACTTC	TRBV27	TRBJ2-7	.	.